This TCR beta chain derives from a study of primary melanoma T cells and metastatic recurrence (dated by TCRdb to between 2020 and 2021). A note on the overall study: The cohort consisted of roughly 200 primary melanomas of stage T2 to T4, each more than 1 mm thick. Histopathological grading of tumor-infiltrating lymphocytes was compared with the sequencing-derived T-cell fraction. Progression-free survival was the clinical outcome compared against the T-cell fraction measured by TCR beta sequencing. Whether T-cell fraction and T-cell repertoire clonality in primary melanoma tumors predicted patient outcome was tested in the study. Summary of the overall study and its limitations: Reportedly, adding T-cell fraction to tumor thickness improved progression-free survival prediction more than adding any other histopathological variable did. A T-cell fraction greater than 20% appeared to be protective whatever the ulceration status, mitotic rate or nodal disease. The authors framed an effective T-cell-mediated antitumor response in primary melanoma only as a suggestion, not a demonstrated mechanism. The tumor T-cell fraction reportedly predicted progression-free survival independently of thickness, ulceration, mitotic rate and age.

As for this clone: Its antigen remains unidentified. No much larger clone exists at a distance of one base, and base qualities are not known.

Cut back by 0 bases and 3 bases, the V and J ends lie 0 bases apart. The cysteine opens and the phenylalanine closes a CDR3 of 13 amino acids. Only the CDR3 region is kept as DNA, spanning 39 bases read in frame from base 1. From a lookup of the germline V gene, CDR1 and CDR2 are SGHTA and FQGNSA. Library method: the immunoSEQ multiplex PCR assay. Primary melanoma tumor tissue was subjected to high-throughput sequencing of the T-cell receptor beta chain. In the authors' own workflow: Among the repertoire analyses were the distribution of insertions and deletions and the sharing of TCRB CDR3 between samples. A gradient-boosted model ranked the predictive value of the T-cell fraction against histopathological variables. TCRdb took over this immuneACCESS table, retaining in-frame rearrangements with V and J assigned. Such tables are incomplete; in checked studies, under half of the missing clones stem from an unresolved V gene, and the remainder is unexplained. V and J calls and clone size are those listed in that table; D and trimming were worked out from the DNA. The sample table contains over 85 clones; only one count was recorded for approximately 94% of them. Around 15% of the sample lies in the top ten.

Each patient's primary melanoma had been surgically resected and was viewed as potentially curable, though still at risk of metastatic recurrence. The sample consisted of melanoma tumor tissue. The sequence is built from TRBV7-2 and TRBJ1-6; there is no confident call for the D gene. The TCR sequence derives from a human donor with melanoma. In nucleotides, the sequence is TGTGCCAGCAGCTTAGCCTATAATTCACCCCTCCACTTT. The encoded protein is CASSLAYNSPLHF.